These 29 T cell receptor beta chains came from one sample sequenced in a study of control samples from healthy donors and cancer patients. The repertoire was sequenced with immunoSEQ multiplex PCR; TCRdb's copy has only in-frame clones and lacks some. The sample has 90,000 to 100,000 clones, around 80% seen once. The specimen was blood. These receptors originate from a woman aged 25 to 45 in good health.

The chain couples TRBV7-2 to TRBJ1-2, with D possibly TRBD1 on 6 matching bases. The CDR3 consists of 14 residues. V gave up 5 bases and J gave up 6 bases, with 16 bases separating them. Germline CDR1 is SGHTA and CDR2 is FQGNSA. This CDR3 is CASSRLGGGDGYTF. CDR3 sequence (DNA): TGTGCCAGCAGCCGCCTCGGAGGGGGAGATGGCTACACCTTC.

This sequence joins TRBV12-3 or TRBV12-4 and TRBJ1-6, with D uncertain. V was trimmed by 0 bases and J by 6 bases, leaving 3 bases between them. The CDR3 sequence is 13 residues long. In nucleotides, the CDR3 is TGTGCCAGCAGTTTAGCGCGTAATTCACCCCTCCACTTT. Amino acids: CASSLARNSPLHF.

The rearrangement uses TRBV29-1 and TRBJ2-2; either TRBD1 or TRBD2 may fit D (5 bases each). This CDR3 comprises 13 residues. Germline V gene data show CDR1 as SQVTM and CDR2 as ANQGSEA. The V gene lost 5 bases and the J gene lost 4 bases, with 11 bases spanning the gap. In DNA, the CDR3 is TGCAGCGTTAGGCAGGGACCCACCGGGGAGCTGTTTTTT. Protein product: CSVRQGPTGELFF.

This clone came up a few times. The genes are TRBV29-1 and TRBJ2-1; 9 nucleotides line up with TRBD2. The ends lost 7 bases at V and 3 bases at J; junction bases unmatched: 4. The germline CDR1 and CDR2 sequences are SQVTM and ANQGSEA. This CDR3 region has 13 residues. CDR3 in amino acids: CSGSSGSYNEQFF. CDR3 DNA: TGCAGCGGGAGTAGCGGGAGCTACAATGAGCAGTTCTTC.

This rearrangement joins TRBV6-6 to TRBJ2-7; TRBD1 matches 8 bases. The CDR3 runs to 15 residues. The germline gives CDR1 MNHNY, CDR2 SVGAGI (reference sequence). The V and J ends lost 6 bases and 3 bases, in that order; junction bases with no gene match: 10. The chain's CDR3 is CASRDITGGGYEQYF. CDR3 coding DNA: TGTGCCAGCAGGGATATAACAGGGGGAGGCTACGAGCAGTACTTC.

The V and J genes are TRBV30 and TRBJ2-1; TRBD2 matches 8 bases. The junction had 6 bases not matched to a gene; V was cut back by 5 bases and J by 6 bases. Germline values: CDR1 GTSNPN, CDR2 SVGIG (reference sequence). The CDR3 runs to 13 residues. This CDR3 reads CAWSGGLRNEQFF. The CDR3 DNA reads as TGTGCCTGGTCGGGGGGGCTTCGCAATGAGCAGTTCTTC.

The chain combines TRBV9 with TRBJ2-3, with 7 bases aligning to TRBD2. The CDR3 extends over 15 amino acids. After removal of 4 bases from V and 0 bases from J, the junction contained 5 bases not matched to a gene. From germline, CDR1 is SGDLS and CDR2 YYNGEE. The DNA of the CDR3 is TGTGCCAGCAGCCTCCGGGGGGATAGCACAGATACGCAGTATTTT. This codes for CASSLRGDSTDTQYF.

This clone came up once. The rearrangement links TRBV25-1 to TRBJ1-1; no definite D call. Deletions cut 3 bases from V and 7 bases from J, with 9 bases between. Germline CDR1 reads MGHDK; CDR2 reads SYGVNS. The CDR3 extends over 12 amino acids. CDR3 nucleotide sequence: TGTGCCAGCAGTGATCGGGCAAGTGAAGCTTTCTTT. It translates to CASSDRASEAFF.

The rearrangement uses TRBV5-1 and TRBJ1-4; D gene unclear. V was shortened by 2 bases and J by 8 bases, with 10 bases between the two germline ends. Germline assignment: CDR1 SGHRS and CDR2 YFSETQ. The length of the CDR3 is 13 residues. The CDR3 DNA follows: TGCGCCAGCAGCTTCGGCCCCCAAGAAAAACTGTTTTTT. This gives the protein CASSFGPQEKLFF.

This clone has a handful of counts. This chain links TRBV5-4 with TRBJ2-1, with TRBD1 as a possible D gene (6 bases). The V gene lost 0 bases and the J gene lost 4 bases, with 11 bases spanning the gap. The germline V gene has CDR1 SGHNT and CDR2 YYREEE (reference sequence). This CDR3 contains 15 residues. Here the CDR3 reads CASSLEQGLYNEQFF. The CDR3 DNA reads TGTGCCAGCAGCTTGGAACAGGGCCTATACAATGAGCAGTTCTTC.

The chain uses TRBV5-6 and TRBJ1-6; TRBD1 might be the D (5 bases). This CDR3 is 16 amino acids long. The V and J ends lost 0 bases and 10 bases respectively, with 17 bases between them. Germline V gene data show CDR1 as SGHDT and CDR2 as YYEEEE. CDR3 DNA: TGTGCCAGCAGCTTGGGCGCCGGGACGGCACCATCACCCCTCCACTTT. It encodes CASSLGAGTAPSPLHF.

The DNA of the CDR3 is TGTGCCAGTACCCGAGTTTGGGAGGCCGGGGAGCTGTTTTTT. Translating gives CASTRVWEAGELFF. The chain employs TRBV19 and TRBJ2-2, with D perhaps matching TRBD2 (6 bases). The CDR3 extends over 14 amino acids. Looked up from germline, CDR1 is LNHDA and CDR2 is SQIVND (reference sequence). The V and J ends lost 7 bases and 6 bases respectively, with 15 bases between them.

The J gene is TRBJ2-2, the V gene TRBV4-1; TRBD1 aligns across 10 bases. With V trimmed by 4 bases and J by 5 bases, 4 bases remained unmatched. The CDR3 covers 15 residues. Germline-derived CDR1 and CDR2 are MGHRA and YSYEKL. In DNA, the CDR3 is TGCGCCAGCAGCCCTAGACAGGGGGCTACCGGGGAGCTGTTTTTT. It encodes CASSPRQGATGELFF.

The chain carries TRBV11-2 and TRBJ1-1, with 11 bases fitting TRBD1. V lost 5 bases, J lost 3 bases, and 11 bases stayed unmatched. The CDR3 consists of 17 residues. The germline V gene has CDR1 SGHAT and CDR2 FQNNGV. CDR3 sequence reads: CASSPAGQGARDTEAFF. The CDR3 region has the DNA TGTGCCAGCAGCCCCGCTGGACAGGGGGCAAGGGACACTGAAGCTTTCTTT.

This clone turned up a few times. The rearrangement links TRBV10-2 to TRBJ2-3; the D gene is possibly TRBD2 (6 bases). CDR3 length: 14 residues. V dropped 5 bases and J dropped 1 base, with 10 bases sitting between them. CDR1 and CDR2 (germline): WSHSY, SAAADI. CDR3: CASSPLAGTDTQYF. CDR3 nucleotide sequence: TGCGCCAGCAGTCCATTAGCGGGCACAGATACGCAGTATTTT.

V usage is TRBV19 and J usage is TRBJ1-1; 8 bases fit TRBD1. The V gene's germline CDR1 is LNHDA and CDR2 SQIVND (reference sequence). The trim removed 5 bases at V and 5 bases at J, leaving 7 bases unmatched. The CDR3 is 14 residues long. The CDR3 DNA reads as TGTGCCAGTAGTGCCGACAGGGGTAGTACTGAAGCTTTCTTT. Encoded protein: CASSADRGSTEAFF. Looking up the rest from reference TRBV19 and TRBJ1-1 gives the full variable domain: DGGITQSPKYLFRKEGQNVTLSCEQNLNHDAMYWYRQDPGQGLRLIYYSQIVNDFQKGDIAEGYSVSREKKESFPLTVTSAQKNPTAFYLCASSADRGSTEAFFGQGTRLTVV.

Points on this clone: Additional DNA sequences in this sample encode the identical CDR3. This sequence joins TRBV18 and TRBJ1-1; TRBD1 aligns across 7 bases. Per germline, CDR1 KGHSH and CDR2 LQKENI. This CDR3 has 13 amino acids. The trim removed 3 bases at V and 4 bases at J, leaving 2 bases unmatched. CDR3 DNA sequence: TGTGCCAGCTCACCTGCAGGGGGCACTGAAGCTTTCTTT. Translated: CASSPAGGTEAFF.

The chain carries TRBV4-3 and TRBJ2-7, with unresolved D. Germline-derived CDR1 and CDR2 are LGHNA and YSLEER. The CDR3 is made up of 14 amino acids. Deletions cut 9 bases from V and 6 bases from J, with 21 bases between. The chain's CDR3 is CASKPLGRKVEQYF. DNA of the CDR3: TGCGCCAGTAAACCGTTGGGCAGGAAGGTCGAGCAGTACTTC.

This clone was observed a handful of times. The V gene is TRBV5-6, the J gene TRBJ1-1; no definite D call. Trimming cost V 0 bases and J 1 base, with 7 bases left between them. The germline CDR1 and CDR2 sequences are SGHDT and YYEEEE. There are 14 residues in the CDR3. The CDR3 region is CASSLVQANTEAFF. The CDR3 region has the DNA TGTGCCAGCAGCTTGGTTCAAGCGAACACTGAAGCTTTCTTT.

This clone was found a few times. The J gene is TRBJ2-7, the V gene TRBV5-4, with D unclear. CDR3 length: 13 residues. Trimming stripped 1 base from V and 6 bases from J, with 11 bases between. Germline CDR1 and CDR2: SGHNT and YYREEE (reference sequence). The chain's CDR3 is CASSLIGLPEQYF. The CDR3 DNA sequence: TGTGCCAGCAGCTTGATAGGGTTGCCCGAGCAGTACTTC.

The chain uses TRBV6-2 or TRBV6-3 and TRBJ2-7, with D perhaps TRBD1 or TRBD2 (5 bases each). From germline, CDR1 is MNHEY and CDR2 SVGEGT. CDR3 length: 11 amino acids. Trimming left V 5 bases short and J 6 bases short, with 8 bases between. As DNA, the CDR3 is TGTGCCAGCAGTACCGGGACCGAGCAGTACTTC. Translated: CASSTGTEQYF.

The V and J genes are TRBV6-1 and TRBJ1-2, with D tentatively TRBD1 (5 bases). Trimming took off 3 bases at V and 5 bases at J, with 10 bases between the two ends. Germline loops: CDR1 MNHNS, CDR2 SASEGT. The CDR3 consists of 13 residues. DNA for the CDR3: TGTGCCAGCAGTGAGATCGGGGGTTATGGCTACACCTTC. Protein product: CASSEIGGYGYTF.

In nucleotides, the CDR3 is TGTGCCAGCAGTGGTGGGCGGGGGGCCGTCGAGAGCACAGATACGCAGTATTTT. Protein: CASSGGRGAVESTDTQYF. The rearrangement uses TRBV2 and TRBJ2-3; 8 nucleotides agree with TRBD2. The germline V gene has CDR1 SNHLY and CDR2 FYNNEI. With V trimmed by 4 bases and J by 0 bases, 12 bases remained unmatched. The CDR3 has 18 amino acids.

This chain joins TRBV6-6 and TRBJ2-3; 10 bases map to TRBD2. Germline V CDR1 and CDR2: MNHNY, SVGAGI (reference sequence). The length of the CDR3 is 20 residues. J lost 1 base, V lost 5 bases, and 18 bases had no gene match. CDR3 bases: TGTGCCAGCAGTCCCCGCGGGATGAGCGGGGGGGTGTATGGCACAGATACGCAGTATTTT. It is translated as CASSPRGMSGGVYGTDTQYF.

Comment on this clone: At one end, the junction sequence differs from germline, possibly due to a read error. V and J are TRBV6-5 and TRBJ1-1, with D possibly TRBD1 on 5 matching bases. Germline V CDR1 and CDR2: MNHEY, SVGAGI. This CDR3 region has 14 residues. The CDR3 is CASSYFPVGTDSRF. CDR3 nucleotide sequence: TGTGCCAGCAGTTACTTCCCCGTTGGGACTGACTCTCGCTTT.

This chain joins TRBV5-6 and TRBJ2-3, with 7 bases identical to TRBD2. There are 13 residues in the CDR3. The V gene's germline CDR1 is SGHDT and CDR2 YYEEEE. V lost 6 bases to trimming and J lost 2 bases; unmatched junction nucleotides: 3. CDR3 nucleotide sequence: TGTGCCAGCATGGGAGGGTCCACAGATACGCAGTATTTT. Translated: CASMGGSTDTQYF.

This chain links TRBV30 with TRBJ2-5; 7 positions match TRBD1. The DNA end lines up better with TRBJ2-7; the J call may be wrong. Germline V gene sequence: CDR1 GTSNPN, CDR2 SVGIG (reference sequence). The CDR3 is made up of 13 amino acids. CDR3 residues: CAWTGNRGSEQYF. The CDR3 DNA reads as TGTGCCTGGACGGGAAACAGGGGCTCCGAGCAGTACTTC.

The rearrangement links TRBV10-2 to TRBJ2-4; TRBD2 matches at 12 bases. This CDR3 region has 15 residues. Germline CDR1 is WSHSY and CDR2 is SAAADI. J was trimmed by 4 bases and V by 8 bases; bases with no gene match: 6. The CDR3, as DNA: TGCGCCAGCTCGACTAGCGGGGGCCTTAAAAACATTCAGTACTTC. The encoded protein is CASSTSGGLKNIQYF.

The DNA for the CDR3 is TGTGCCAGCAGCCCCGGGACAGGACTGTTCTTC. Amino acids: CASSPGTGLFF. The chain recombines TRBV7-3 with TRBJ2-1; 8 bases are a match to TRBD1. CDR3 size: 11 residues. Looked up from germline, CDR1 is SGHTA and CDR2 is FQGTGA. J lost 15 bases, V lost 5 bases, and 6 bases had no gene match.